These 3 T cell receptor beta chains share one sample of origin, sequenced in a study of blood T cell repertoires in COVID-19. Measured with immunoSEQ multiplex PCR; TCRdb has only the in-frame clones, and not every one. The repertoire holds fewer than 250,000 clones, with 85% as singletons. The sample was peripheral blood. These receptor sequences come from a woman in her fifties or sixties with active or convalescent COVID-19.

This chain joins TRBV18 and TRBJ2-3, with D maybe TRBD2 (5 bases). The CDR3 sequence is 16 residues long. The V gene lost 4 bases and the J gene lost 4 bases, with 18 bases spanning the gap. Germline V CDR1 and CDR2: KGHSH, LQKENI. The CDR3 nucleotides are TGTGCCAGCTCACAACTTTCTAGGGAGTCCCCAGATACGCAGTATTTT. This translates into CASSQLSRESPDTQYF.

Only one count was recorded for this clone. The V call is TRBV12-3 or TRBV12-4, the J call TRBJ2-7; D gene unclear. Trimming removed 6 bases from V and 2 bases from J, with 8 bases in between. This CDR3 comprises 12 residues. CDR3 sequence (DNA): TGTGCCAGCAGGAAAGACACCTACGAGCAGTACTTC. Encoded protein: CASRKDTYEQYF.

This clone appeared a few times. The V call is TRBV7-8, the J call TRBJ2-7; D may be TRBD2 (6 bases). The CDR3 covers 13 residues. V was pared by 6 bases and J by 5 bases, with 14 bases between. Germline assignment: CDR1 SGHVS and CDR2 FQNEAQ. Here the CDR3 DNA reads TGTGCCAGCAGTGGGCGGGGTAATCACGAGCAGTACTTC. It yields the protein CASSGRGNHEQYF.